The present entry profiles one T cell receptor beta chain with its context. The data originate from a study of blood T cell repertoires in COVID-19. TCRdb keeps only in-frame clones here, not all; method: immunoSEQ multiplex PCR. This sample has 150,000 to 200,000 clones; 75% to 80% occur once, and the top ten carry 26%. This CDR3 is 15 amino acids long. V shed 3 bases and J 5 bases; nucleotides not matched to a gene: 5. Germline CDR1 is MNHEY and CDR2 is SMNVEV (reference sequence). The sample consisted of peripheral blood. This clonotype originated in a woman between 65 and 79 years old with acute or convalescent COVID-19. The rearrangement joins TRBV27 to TRBJ2-7; 12 bases align to TRBD1. The CDR3 DNA reads as TGTGCCAGCAGTTTGTCCGGGACAGGGGGCCACGAGCAGTACTTC. It translates to CASSLSGTGGHEQYF.